This T cell receptor (beta chain) was identified during a study of T cells after somatic rescue of genetic block. The CDR3 totals 15 residues. Trimming removed 2 bases from V and 5 bases from J, with 15 bases in between. In germline, CDR1 is MNHEY, CDR2 SVGAGI. Measured with immunoSEQ multiplex PCR; TCRdb has only the in-frame clones, and not every one. This sample yields approximately 10,000 clones, of which around 74% are seen a single time; around 22% belongs to the top ten. Specimen: peripheral blood mononuclear cells (PBMCs). The rearrangement links TRBV6-5 to TRBJ2-5, with D tentatively TRBD1 (6 bases). This TCR derives from a boy younger than 18. The chain's CDR3 is CASSYLRGTRETQYF. CDR3 coding DNA: TGTGCCAGCAGTTACCTCAGGGGTACAAGGGAGACCCAGTACTTC.